Each of the 7 T cell receptor beta chains below was sequenced from the same sample in a study of vaccination and CD4 T cells after COVID-19. With the Oncomine TCR Beta short-read assay, DNA from cultured CD4+ T cells was sequenced. Each CDR3 protein gets one entry after TCRdb re-called the PCR reads with MiXCR. The data hold 9,100 or so distinct CDR3 sequences, with around 51% observed a single time. Antigens for these TCRs are unknown. Treatment reported: roughly 11-day PBMC culture with coronavirus spike peptide pools or control peptides (ViraFEST assay). Material: CD4+ T cells from blood, cultured in vitro. The receptors derive from a human donor who had recovered from COVID-19.

The chain is built from TRBV19 and TRBJ2-7; 9 bases are shared with TRBD1. Germline V lookup: CDR1 LNHDA, CDR2 SQIVND (reference sequence). V dropped 7 bases and J dropped 4; count of bases not matched to a gene: 11. CDR3 length: 15 residues. DNA for the CDR3: TGTGCCAGTACCCCGAGATGGGACAGGGAGTACGAGCAGTACTTC. This codes for CASTPRWDREYEQYF. The whole variable domain, remainder taken from reference TRBV19 and TRBJ2-7, is DGGITQSPKYLFRKEGQNVTLSCEQNLNHDAMYWYRQDPGQGLRLIYYSQIVNDFQKGDIAEGYSVSREKKESFPLTVTSAQKNPTAFYLCASTPRWDREYEQYFGPGTRLTVT.

This rearrangement joins TRBV6-5 to TRBJ2-1; 7 bases line up with TRBD1. J lost 9 bases, V lost 2 bases, and 7 bases had no gene match. Per the germline V gene, CDR1 is MNHEY and CDR2 is SVGAGI. The length of the CDR3 is 14 residues. The CDR3 region is CASSYTDRESEQFF. As DNA, the CDR3 is TGTGCCAGCAGTTACACCGACAGGGAGAGTGAGCAGTTCTTC.

This clonotype occurred a few times. The chain couples TRBV24-1 to TRBJ2-5; weak D call: TRBD2 (6 bases). There are 15 residues in the CDR3. CDR1 KGHDR and CDR2 SFDVKD come from the germline V gene. V lost 4 bases and J lost 6, with 17 bases in between. CDR3 coding DNA: TGTGCCACCAGTGACCGTAGCGGTGATTTACAGACCCAGTACTTC. Its translation: CATSDRSGDLQTQYF.

The sample holds a few counts of this clonotype. The rearrangement uses TRBV2 and TRBJ1-5; 7 positions agree with TRBD1. After removal of 6 bases from V and 7 bases from J, the junction contained 9 bases not matched to a gene. Per the germline V gene, CDR1 is SNHLY and CDR2 is FYNNEI. There are 14 residues in the CDR3. This chain's CDR3 is CASRSGQFWQPQHF. DNA for the CDR3: TGTGCCAGCAGGTCGGGACAGTTCTGGCAGCCCCAGCATTTT.

The J gene is TRBJ1-2, the V gene TRBV7-9; D ambiguous. Germline CDR1 is SEHNR and CDR2 is FQNEAQ (reference sequence). The CDR3 extends over 15 amino acids. V was cut by 5 bases and J by 5 bases, with 18 bases left in between. The CDR3 loop reads CASSTGLGVGYGYTF. The CDR3 nucleotides read TGTGCCAGCAGCACCGGACTGGGAGTAGGGTATGGCTACACCTTC.

The genes are TRBV2 and TRBJ2-3, with D uncertain. This CDR3 has 12 amino acids. Germline loops: CDR1 SNHLY, CDR2 FYNNEI. V was trimmed by 8 bases and J by 9 bases, leaving 15 bases between them. CDR3 DNA: TGTGCCAGCCAACAGCCGGCGTCAACGCAGTATTTT. The encoded protein is CASQQPASTQYF.

The rearrangement uses TRBV2 and TRBJ2-5; TRBD2 matches at 7 bases. After removal of 6 bases from V and 0 bases from J, the junction contained 7 bases not matched to a gene. Germline CDR1 is SNHLY and CDR2 is FYNNEI. This CDR3 has 15 amino acids. The CDR3 reads CASSRSGPYQETQYF. CDR3 coding DNA: TGTGCCAGCAGCCGTAGCGGGCCGTACCAAGAGACCCAGTACTTC.